This paragraph reports one T cell receptor beta chain. This clonotype was seen ten or more times. Its cognate antigen has yet to be identified. No per-base quality is available; no much larger clone lies one base away. The CDR3 holds 13 amino acids from the cysteine to the phenylalanine. The read is trimmed to its CDR3 DNA, 39 bases read in frame from base 1. The junction carries 13 bases between V and J, which are trimmed by 4 bases and 4 bases respectively. In the germline V gene, CDR1 corresponds to SQVTM and CDR2 to ANQGSEA. The sample comes from a study of neurological immune-mediated disorders (dated by TCRdb to the late 2010s). In the study overall: The study compared peripheral blood TCR-beta repertoires of HTLV-I-associated myelopathy (HAM/TSP) patients, multiple sclerosis patients and healthy controls using UMI-based sequencing. The cohort included 60 to 75 subjects: some 14 with HAM/TSP, approximately 35 with multiple sclerosis, and approximately 20 healthy controls. The roughly 110 TCR-beta libraries covered PBMC samples along with longitudinal samples, technical triplicates, and paired sorted CD4+ and CD8+ T-cell subsets.

Results and caveats for the whole study, not just this receptor: TCR clonal expansion was greatest in HAM/TSP patients and smallest in MS patients, who ranked below even healthy controls. Expanded clones from different subjects shared no identical CDR3 amino acid sequences, which suggests that TCR-beta repertoires were private in all groups.

cDNA was synthesized by template-switch 5'RACE using a primer carrying a 10-nucleotide random unique molecular identifier by which each TCR transcript was tagged. Every sequencing run covered 15-18 subjects and yielded more than 160 million TCR-beta sequences. Total RNA was extracted with the RNeasy kit. TCR-beta VDJ regions were amplified with primers for the TCR constant region and the 5'RACE anchor, using the KAPA Real-time Library Amplification kit. A first PCR added sample indexes and Illumina adaptors, and a second PCR then raised library yield. The roughly 650 bp TCR product was size-selected on a 2% E-gel SizeSelection system after Ampure bead purification. Before pooling, library quality was checked on a Bioanalyzer, concentration was measured with Qubit, and libraries were quantified with the Kapa Library Quantification kit. An Illumina HiSeq 2500 was used to sequence the libraries paired-end at 2 x 150 bp. To increase sequence diversity, about 23-32% phiX was spiked into each library pool. Per the authors' processing: The quality-filtered reads were processed with the UMI-based MiGEC pipeline, whose error correction step removed more than 75% of the raw TCR sequences. IMGT germline references were used for aligning VDJ genes, and each clonotype was defined as a unique CDR3 amino acid sequence together with its V-J genes. Clonal expansion, Shannon diversity and CDR3 relatedness (CalcPairwiseDistances, ClusterSamples) were evaluated with VDJtools, and phylogenetic trees were built with CLCbio workbench. Clones with at least 8 unique UMIs were defined as expanded, with this threshold being based on coefficient-of-variation modelling across technical triplicates. The public reads were reprocessed in TCRdb via fastp at Q25 and MiXCR, keeping in-frame beta chains. Merged by CDR3 protein, the rows form single entries marked with the most common genes and DNA. These V and J calls rely on TCRdb rather than the paper's analysis. The sample data list fewer than 55,000 distinct CDR3 sequences, and around 6% of these were observed just once. Jointly, the top ten make up about 0.6% of the sample.

The healthy controls were volunteers from blood banks in Maryland, USA. For sorted-subset TCR libraries, approximately 1 million sorted CD4+ or CD8+ T cells were used. Peripheral blood underwent Ficoll-Hypaque density gradient centrifugation to isolate PBMCs, which were then cryopreserved in liquid nitrogen. The study also sequenced paired sorted CD4+ and CD8+ subsets from healthy controls, HAM/TSP patients and MS patients. The V and J genes are TRBV29-1 and TRBJ1-2; the D gene is unclear. The sample was CD4+ T cells from blood. This receptor was identified in a middle-aged woman in good health. The CDR3 region reads CSVVSNQGYGYTF. The sequenced DNA is TGCAGCGTTGTTTCTAATCAAGGCTATGGCTACACCTTC.